This TCR beta chain was captured by sequencing in a study of blood T cell repertoires in COVID-19. Measured with immunoSEQ multiplex PCR; TCRdb has only the in-frame clones, and not every one. This sample has over 150,000 clones, with 85% to 90% found just once. Germline V CDR1 and CDR2: LNHDA, SQIVND (reference sequence). The CDR3 runs 15 residues. Losses at the gene ends were 5 bases for V and 5 bases for J; bases not matched to a gene: 7. The origin of this receptor is a man aged 50 or older with active or convalescent COVID-19. The rearrangement joins TRBV19 to TRBJ2-5, with 11 nucleotides matching TRBD1. Sequenced input: peripheral blood. Here the CDR3 DNA reads TGTGCCAGTAGTCGCGGGACAGGGGGTTTGGAGACCCAGTACTTC. Protein sequence: CASSRGTGGLETQYF.